Below, 22 T cell receptor beta chains from the same sample are listed, as sequenced in a study of CD4+ T cells in melanoma. Sequencing used immunoSEQ multiplex PCR; TCRdb keeps in-frame clones, though not all of them. The repertoire holds fewer than 150,000 clones, about 90% seen once, with more than 1.5% in the top ten. The receptors stem from a human donor with melanoma.

The V gene is TRBV6-1, the J gene TRBJ1-1, with 8 bases aligning to TRBD1. Trimming took 6 bases from V and 4 from J; bases not matched to a gene: 7. Germline CDR1 reads MNHNS; CDR2 reads SASEGT. The length of the CDR3 is 14 residues. DNA for the CDR3: TGTGCCAGCAGCGACCAGGGGGCGATCACTGAAGCTTTCTTT. Translating gives CASSDQGAITEAFF.

This clone was detected only a few times. This chain joins TRBV2 and TRBJ2-7; D possibly matches TRBD1 or TRBD2 (5 bases each). This CDR3 contains 13 residues. Germline lookup yields CDR1 SNHLY and CDR2 FYNNEI. V was cut by 4 bases and J by 3 bases, with 10 bases left in between. CDR3 sequence: CASSGGPLYEQYF. The CDR3 DNA reads TGTGCCAGCAGTGGGGGACCCCTCTACGAGCAGTACTTC.

This chain connects TRBV10-3 to TRBJ2-3; TRBD1 or TRBD2 may be the D gene (5 bases each). The CDR3 contains 16 residues. CDR1 is ENHRY and CDR2 is SYGVKD in the germline V gene. V was clipped by 0 bases and J by 0 bases, with 10 bases between them. The CDR3 DNA reads as TGTGCCATCAGTGAGTCGGGGACCCTCAGCACAGATACGCAGTATTTT. Translating gives CAISESGTLSTDTQYF.

The table lists this clone with a count of one. The gene calls are TRBV5-6 and TRBJ1-5, with TRBD1 as a possible D gene (5 bases). The CDR3 consists of 18 residues. Trimming shortened V by 0 bases and J by 2 bases, and 18 bases separated the two germline ends. Germline V CDR1 and CDR2: SGHDT, YYEEEE. The CDR3 loop is CASSLASGGAWGNQPQHF. The CDR3 DNA reads as TGTGCCAGCAGCTTGGCCTCAGGAGGGGCTTGGGGCAATCAGCCCCAGCATTTT. The full variable domain, with the rest looked up from reference TRBV5-6 and TRBJ1-5, is DAGVTQSPTHLIKTRGQQVTLRCSPKSGHDTVSWYQQALGQGPQFIFQYYEEEERQRGNFPDRFSGHQFPNYSSELNVNALLLGDSALYLCASSLASGGAWGNQPQHFGDGTRLSIL.

The rearrangement uses TRBV28 and TRBJ1-4; the D gene is possibly TRBD1 (6 bases). Germline assignment: CDR1 MDHEN and CDR2 SYDVKM. V lost 5 bases and J 8 bases, leaving 15 bases between the germline ends. This CDR3 has 14 amino acids. The CDR3 region is CASSTLQGGEKLFF. The CDR3 coding sequence is TGTGCCAGCAGTACCTTACAGGGAGGGGAAAAACTGTTTTTT. The full variable domain, in which reference TRBV28 and TRBJ1-4 provide the parts outside the CDR3, is DVKVTQSSRYLVKRTGEKVFLECVQDMDHENMFWYRQDPGLGLRLIYFSYDVKMKEKGDIPEGYSVSREKKERFSLILESASTNQTSMYLCASSTLQGGEKLFFGSGTQLSVL.

This chain connects TRBV2 to TRBJ2-3; 8 bases fit TRBD1. The V gene end was trimmed by 6 bases and the J gene end by 4 bases; junction bases not matched to a gene: 3. CDR1 is SNHLY and CDR2 is FYNNEI in the germline V gene. CDR3 length equals 13 residues. DNA of the CDR3: TGTGCCAGCAGGGGGACAGGCGCAGATACGCAGTATTTT. This encodes CASRGTGADTQYF.

There are a few counts of this clone. J is TRBJ1-2 and V is TRBV18; D is uncertain. This CDR3 has 14 residues. V was clipped by 5 bases and J by 2 bases, with 12 bases between them. Germline-derived CDR1 and CDR2 are KGHSH and LQKENI. DNA for the CDR3: TGTGCCAGCTCAGTCCTAGGGCGAAACTATGGCTACACCTTC. Protein: CASSVLGRNYGYTF. Full variable domain (remainder filled in from reference TRBV18 and TRBJ1-2): NAGVMQNPRHLVRRRGQEARLRCSPMKGHSHVYWYRQLPEEGLKFMVYLQKENIIDESGMPKERFSAEFPKEGPSILRIQQVVRGDSAAYFCASSVLGRNYGYTFGSGTRLTVV.

This chain connects TRBV7-3 to TRBJ2-5, with TRBD1 as a possible D gene (6 bases). V was clipped by 4 bases and J by 3 bases, with 9 bases between them. The germline CDR1 and CDR2 sequences are SGHTA and FQGTGA. This CDR3 is 13 amino acids long. The CDR3, as DNA: TGTGCCAGCAGCTGGACAGTTAAAGAGACCCAGTACTTC. Encoded protein: CASSWTVKETQYF.

The rearrangement uses TRBV2 and TRBJ2-1; 9 bases agree with TRBD2. The germline CDR1 and CDR2 sequences are SNHLY and FYNNEI. V lost 6 bases to trimming and J lost 1 base; unmatched junction nucleotides: 10. The CDR3 consists of 17 residues. The CDR3 protein is CASSGMGAGGSYNEQFF. For the CDR3, the DNA is TGTGCCAGCAGCGGCATGGGGGCGGGGGGGTCCTACAATGAGCAGTTCTTC. Drawing the rest from reference TRBV2 and TRBJ2-1, the complete variable domain is EPEVTQTPSHQVTQMGQEVILRCVPISNHLYFYWYRQILGQKVEFLVSFYNNEISEKSEIFDDQFSVERPDGSNFTLKIRSTKLEDSAMYFCASSGMGAGGSYNEQFFGPGTRLTVL.

V usage is TRBV6-1 and J usage is TRBJ2-2, with D perhaps TRBD1 (6 bases). Germline V gene sequence: CDR1 MNHNS, CDR2 SASEGT. V was shortened by 6 bases and J by 6 bases, with 14 bases between the two germline ends. The CDR3 has 14 amino acids. The CDR3 region is CASSDYRASGELFF. CDR3 in DNA: TGTGCCAGCAGCGATTACAGGGCATCCGGGGAGCTGTTTTTT.

The rearrangement joins TRBV4-1 to TRBJ1-3, with D unclear. Deletions cut 3 bases from V and 0 bases from J, with 15 bases between. CDR1 and CDR2 (germline): MGHRA, YSYEKL. The CDR3 loop spans 17 amino acids. As DNA, the CDR3 is TGCGCCAGCAGCCAGCGTATCGTCGGGAACTCTGGAAACACCATATATTTT. Translation gives CASSQRIVGNSGNTIYF.

The chain has TRBV29-1 and TRBJ2-3; a possible D gene is TRBD2 (6 bases). Trimming took 6 bases from V and 1 from J, leaving 8 bases between them. In germline, CDR1 is SQVTM, CDR2 ANQGSEA. The CDR3 extends over 12 amino acids. The CDR3 region has the DNA TGCAGCGTCGGCGGGGGCACAGATACGCAGTATTTT. It encodes CSVGGGTDTQYF.

The V and J genes are TRBV29-1 and TRBJ1-2; the D is unclear. The CDR3 has 13 residues. V was cut by 2 bases and J by 5 bases, with 12 bases left in between. Germline V CDR1 and CDR2: SQVTM, ANQGSEA. The CDR3 DNA reads as TGCAGCGTTGAACCCAGTGACGGATATGGCTACACCTTC. Amino acids: CSVEPSDGYGYTF.

This clone was counted only a few times. The rearrangement links TRBV6-6 to TRBJ1-4, with 8 bases identical to TRBD1. V trimming: 2 bases; J trimming: 7 bases; junction bases outside the gene matches: 6. The CDR3 has 15 residues. Germline V lookup: CDR1 MNHNY, CDR2 SVGAGI (reference sequence). The CDR3 region has the DNA TGTGCCAGCAGTTACAACGGACAGGGTGGTGAAAAACTGTTTTTT. Protein product: CASSYNGQGGEKLFF.

This clone was observed once. This sequence joins TRBV5-6 and TRBJ2-7, with 13 bases aligning to TRBD2. The CDR3 totals 17 residues. V lost 0 bases to trimming and J lost 6 bases; unmatched junction nucleotides: 9. The V gene's germline CDR1 is SGHDT and CDR2 YYEEEE. CDR3 sequence: CASSLGTTSGGAVEQYF. The CDR3 DNA sequence: TGTGCCAGCAGCTTGGGTACCACTAGCGGGGGGGCAGTCGAGCAGTACTTC.

The CDR3 bases are TGTGCCAGCTTCCCGGGGGGTCGTGACTATGGCTACACCTTC. This encodes CASFPGGRDYGYTF. The chain carries TRBV2 and TRBJ1-2, with D perhaps matching TRBD1 (5 bases). Germline lookup yields CDR1 SNHLY and CDR2 FYNNEI. The CDR3 is 14 residues long. V shed 8 bases and J shed 3 bases, with 16 bases lying between them.

The table lists this clone with a few counts. The rearrangement uses TRBV10-3 and TRBJ2-4; 10 bases are shared with TRBD1. The CDR3 spans 15 residues. CDR1 is ENHRY and CDR2 is SYGVKD in the germline V gene. V lost 2 bases, J lost 10 bases, and 8 bases stayed unmatched. The CDR3 sequence is CAISEPRTGGKIQYF. In DNA form, the CDR3 reads TGTGCCATCAGTGAGCCGAGGACAGGGGGGAAGATTCAGTACTTC.

The chain recombines TRBV6-5 with TRBJ1-1; D may be TRBD1 (5 bases). The CDR3 runs to 13 residues. Trimming removed 7 bases from V and 0 bases from J, with 9 bases in between. Germline values: CDR1 MNHEY, CDR2 SVGAGI. The CDR3 bases are TGTGCCAGCAACCCAGGGTTGAACACTGAAGCTTTCTTT. It codes for CASNPGLNTEAFF.

This chain's CDR3 is CSAIRTERLEQYF. CDR3 nucleotide sequence: TGCAGCGCGATTCGAACTGAGCGCCTCGAGCAGTACTTC. The rearrangement links TRBV29-1 to TRBJ2-7; no definite D call. The V end lost 7 bases, the J end lost 6 bases, and 19 bases lay between the germline ends. The length of the CDR3 is 13 residues. Germline CDR1 and CDR2: SQVTM and ANQGSEA.

The V gene is TRBV4-1, the J gene TRBJ2-7; no firm D call. The germline V and J ends were trimmed by 1 base and 1 base, with 5 bases remaining between them. The CDR3 is 13 amino acids. Germline CDR1 reads MGHRA; CDR2 reads YSYEKL. In DNA form, the CDR3 reads TGCGCCAGCAGCCAAGGTAGTTCCTACGAGCAGTACTTC. It specifies CASSQGSSYEQYF.

The CDR3 region is CASSRDRGSTEAFF. The CDR3 DNA is TGCGCCAGCAGCCGGGACAGGGGCTCCACTGAAGCTTTCTTT. The chain joins TRBV4-1 to TRBJ1-1; 10 positions match TRBD1. Germline V CDR1 and CDR2: MGHRA, YSYEKL. The CDR3 is made up of 14 amino acids. The trim removed 4 bases at V and 4 bases at J, leaving 3 bases unmatched.

In its sample, this clone was seen a few times. V and J are TRBV2 and TRBJ2-3, with 9 bases fitting TRBD2. V lost 4 bases to trimming and J lost 2 bases; unmatched junction nucleotides: 4. CDR3 length: 15 residues. Germline V lookup: CDR1 SNHLY, CDR2 FYNNEI. The CDR3 loop is CASSGTSVATDTQYF. The CDR3 nucleotides are TGTGCCAGCAGTGGGACTAGCGTTGCCACAGATACGCAGTATTTT.